This is a list of T cell receptor beta chains from one sample in a study of neoadjuvant anti-PD-1 for oral cavity cancer. Assay: immunoSEQ multiplex PCR; the TCRdb copy retains only in-frame clones and omits some. The sample consists of around 35,000 clones, more than 35% of them appearing once. Sequenced here: tumor tissue, sampled after nivolumab (anti-PD-1) treatment. The receptor set was obtained from a person aged 35 to 85 with oral cavity squamous cell carcinoma. The CDR3 runs from the conserved cysteine through the conserved F or W. The D gene is left open where the match is weak. Where a row states a size, it is once, few, many or the class of an expanded clone; other rows omit it.

clone_size j_call d_call v_call cdr3_nt cdr3_aa
many TRBJ2-1 TRBD1 TRBV4-1 TGCGCCAGCAGCCAAGATAGGGTGAGGGACAGCAAAGTCGATGAGCAGTTCTTC CASSQDRVRDSKVDEQFF
- TRBJ1-2 TRBD1 TRBV10-2 TGCGCCAGCAGTGAGGGGGACAGGTTCTATGGCTACACCTTC CASSEGDRFYGYTF
- TRBJ2-2 - TRBV7-2 TGTGCCAGCAGCTTAGGTGGTCTGCTCACCGGGGAGCTGTTTTTT CASSLGGLLTGELFF
- TRBJ2-5 TRBD2 TRBV5-1 TGCGCCAGCAGCGCTGCCGGGACTAGCGGGGGGGGCGTCCAAGAGACCCAGTACTTC CASSAAGTSGGGVQETQYF
few TRBJ2-5 - TRBV7-9 TGTGCCAGCAGCTTAGTCCAGGAGGGGACCCAGTACTTC CASSLVQEGTQYF
- TRBJ1-5 - TRBV9 TGTGCCAGCAGCCCAGGCACGGGGCTTAGCAATCAGCCCCAGCATTTT CASSPGTGLSNQPQHF
- TRBJ1-5 TRBD1 TRBV28 TGTGCCAGCAAATTATACGGGACAGCTCGCAATCAGCCCCAGCATTTT CASKLYGTARNQPQHF
few TRBJ1-2 - TRBV28 TGTGCCAGCAGTTTTCCGGGTGGCTCCTATGGCTACACCTTC CASSFPGGSYGYTF
- TRBJ1-3 TRBD1 TRBV11-2 TGTGCCAGCAGCCAATTGAGGGACAGGGTATCTAACTCTGGAAACACCATATATTTT CASSQLRDRVSNSGNTIYF
- TRBJ1-2 - TRBV5-4 TGTGCCAGCAGCTTGTCCCCGGCGATAAACTATGGCTACACCTTC CASSLSPAINYGYTF
- TRBJ1-3 - TRBV5-1 TGCGCCAGCAGTATTGGGGGGGCTGGAAACACCATATATTTT CASSIGGAGNTIYF
- TRBJ2-3 - TRBV5-6 TGTGCCAGCAGCTTGTATGGGGGCACAGATACGCAGTATTTT CASSLYGGTDTQYF
few TRBJ2-7 - TRBV18 TGTGCCAGCTCACCAAGGGACAAGATTTCCTACGAGCAGTACTTC CASSPRDKISYEQYF
few TRBJ2-5 - TRBV19 TGTGCCAGTAGTATCCAAGAGACCCAGTACTTC CASSIQETQYF
- TRBJ2-2 - TRBV4-2 TGTGCCAGCAGCCAAGAAGCAAGGAACACCGGGGAGCTGTTTTTT CASSQEARNTGELFF
- TRBJ2-7 - TRBV6-6 TGTGCCAGCAGTTACCTGGCACCGGGCCCCGTGGACGAGCAGTACTTC CASSYLAPGPVDEQYF
- TRBJ1-1 TRBD1 TRBV11-2 TGTGCCAGCAGCTTGACAGGGGAGGCTGAAGCTTTCTTT CASSLTGEAEAFF
few TRBJ2-7 - TRBV14 TGTGCCAGCAGCCCACTTCCCAACTACGAGCAGTACTTC CASSPLPNYEQYF
few TRBJ1-1 - TRBV5-1 TGCGCCAGCGGTCCCAGGGTGGGAGGGGGGAACACTGAAGCTTTCTTT CASGPRVGGGNTEAFF
few TRBJ2-7 TRBD1 TRBV27 TGTGCCAGCAGTACCGGACAGGGGGCCTACGAGCAGTACTTC CASSTGQGAYEQYF
- TRBJ1-1 - TRBV4-1 TGCGCCAGCAGCCAAGATTCGAGGAACACTGAAGCTTTCTTT CASSQDSRNTEAFF
- TRBJ1-1 TRBD1 TRBV5-1 TGCGCCAGCAGCTCAGACAGGGGGCAAACTGAAGCTTTCTTT CASSSDRGQTEAFF
few TRBJ2-3 - TRBV7-9 TGTGCCAGCAGCTTAGGAGGGGGTTTCGATACGCAGTATTTT CASSLGGGFDTQYF
- TRBJ2-1 TRBD2 TRBV5-1 TGCGCCAGCAGCTTCCTAGCGGACTCCTACAATGAGCAGTTCTTC CASSFLADSYNEQFF
few TRBJ2-7 TRBD2 TRBV7-9 TGTGCCAGCAGGACTAGCGGGAGTCTCTACGAGCAGTACTTC CASRTSGSLYEQYF
- TRBJ1-1 - TRBV11-3 TGTGCCAGCAGCCCCAACAGCAATCTGAACACTGAAGCTTTCTTT CASSPNSNLNTEAFF
few TRBJ1-4 - TRBV30 TGTGCCTGGAGTGTCGAGGCAATCGGGGAGGAAAAACTGTTTTTT CAWSVEAIGEEKLFF
few TRBJ1-5 TRBD1 TRBV7-9 TGTGCCAGCAGCTTAGACAGGGGCAAGCCCCAGCATTTT CASSLDRGKPQHF
- TRBJ1-5 - TRBV4-2 TGTGCCAGCAGCCAAGAGGGCAGGGGCTACAATCAGCCCCAGCATTTT CASSQEGRGYNQPQHF
few TRBJ1-2 - TRBV28 TGTGCCAGCAGTGCGACATGGGGAGGCTACACCTTC CASSATWGGYTF
few TRBJ2-5 - TRBV11-3 TGTGCCAGCAGCTTGGAAGCCCAAGAGACCCAGTACTTC CASSLEAQETQYF
- TRBJ1-2 - TRBV13 TGTGCCAGCAGCTTAGGCCTGGGATCAGGAGGCTACACCTTC CASSLGLGSGGYTF
- TRBJ2-5 TRBD1 TRBV29-1 TGCAGCTCAACAGGGGGCGATGGGTGGGAGACCCAGTACTTC CSSTGGDGWETQYF
- TRBJ2-7 - TRBV30 TGTGCCTGGCGATGGGACTACAGGGGATCCTACGAGCAGTACTTC CAWRWDYRGSYEQYF
few TRBJ2-1 TRBD2 TRBV4-1 TGCGCCAGCAGCCAACCCAGCGGGAGGGGGGATGAGCAGTTCTTC CASSQPSGRGDEQFF
few TRBJ1-2 - TRBV7-2 TGTGCCAGCAGCCTTGACAATAACTATGGCTACACCTTC CASSLDNNYGYTF
- TRBJ2-5 - TRBV7-3 TGTGCCAGCAGCCCCGTATCCAATCCCCGGACCCAGTACTTC CASSPVSNPRTQYF
- TRBJ1-2 - TRBV7-8 TGTGCCAGCAGCTTAACAGACGGGGACTATGGCTACACCTTC CASSLTDGDYGYTF
many TRBJ2-3 - TRBV5-4 TGTGCCAGCAGCCCAGTAGCCGGAGATACGCAGTATTTT CASSPVAGDTQYF
- TRBJ2-1 - TRBV11-1 TGTGCCAGCAGCTGGGACGGTGCCTACAATGAGCAGTTCTTC CASSWDGAYNEQFF
- TRBJ1-1 - TRBV18 TGTGCCAGCTCACCTTCAGGGGTGGGAACTGAAGCTTTCTTT CASSPSGVGTEAFF
- TRBJ1-3 - TRBV28 TGTGCCAGCAGTTTACTCCCTGCAAACCGGGTATATTTT CASSLLPANRVYF
many TRBJ1-2 - TRBV6-5 TGTGCCAGCAGTGACTCGGGGGGCTACGATGGCTACACCTTC CASSDSGGYDGYTF
- TRBJ1-2 TRBD1 TRBV18 TGTGCCAGCTCACCATCTTCCGGGACAGACTATGGCTACACCTTC CASSPSSGTDYGYTF
- TRBJ1-1 - TRBV5-1 TGCGCCAGCTACGACCGTGGGGGGATGAACACTGAAGCTTTCTTT CASYDRGGMNTEAFF
- TRBJ2-5 TRBD1 TRBV28 TGTGCCAGCAGCACGGACAGGGGCAAGACCCAGTACTTC CASSTDRGKTQYF
- TRBJ2-5 TRBD1 TRBV10-1 TGCGCCAGCAGTGATGGACAGGGAGGTAGGGAGACCCAGTACTTC CASSDGQGGRETQYF
- TRBJ1-1 - TRBV6-5 TGTGCCAGCAGTTACGTCCGGGACACTGAAGCTTTCTTT CASSYVRDTEAFF
- TRBJ1-6 - TRBV9 TGTGCCAGCAGCGTAGAGGTAAAACCCTCCTATAATTCACCCCTCCACTTT CASSVEVKPSYNSPLHF
- TRBJ1-5 TRBD1 TRBV19 TGTGCCAGTAGTATAGCTACCGGGACAGTAAGCAATCAGCCCCAGCATTTT CASSIATGTVSNQPQHF